This T cell receptor beta chain was identified during a study of regulatory T cells in long-lasting Graves disease (dated by TCRdb to about 2021). Background on the whole study: Persistent Graves' disease was defined as persistently positive TSH receptor autoantibodies together with antithyroid drug treatment for over 5 years. Persistent Graves' disease patients were compared with newly diagnosed Graves' disease patients by peripheral blood TCR sequencing and RNA sequencing. The study took place in China and was registered as a clinical trial. A total of 35 or so samples underwent TCR sequencing: approximately 13 from persistent and some 20 from newly diagnosed Graves' disease patients. Antithyroid drugs had been taken for 8.5 to 11 years on average by persistent Graves' disease patients in the clinical cohort. Here is what the overall study found, with its caveats: The study examined only peripheral blood because the primary lesion, thyroid tissue, could not be accessed. The authors noted that the small sample size was a limitation that may lower accuracy. Sequencing and analysis were restricted to the TCR beta chain. TRBV28, TRBJ1-2 and TRBJ2-5 were preferentially used in persistent disease, while TRBV20-1 and TRBJ2-1 were favored in newly diagnosed disease. More public clonotypes were shared among persistent patients (2,741) than among newly diagnosed patients (966). Persistent Graves' disease patients showed lower TCR Shannon entropy and fewer highly expanded clones than newly diagnosed patients, suggesting clonal expansion.

CDR1 is given as MNHGY and CDR2 as SVAAGI, both from the germline V gene. The CDR3 has 13 residues if both end residues are counted. CDR3 DNA only is kept here, 39 bases in frame from base 1. The junction carries 9 bases between V and J, which are trimmed by 3 bases and 4 bases respectively. Sample time point, as interpreted from the label and publication: persistent/refractory GD, antithyroid drugs over 5 years with positive TRAb. For both TCR sequencing and RNA sequencing, RNA was extracted from PBMCs in TRIzol. The diagnosis of Graves' disease followed American Thyroid Association guidelines. Patients were recruited from an endocrinology department in Xi'an, China. From each patient, around 9 milliliters of peripheral blood was collected into an EDTA anticoagulant tube. Ficoll Paque Plus density gradient separation was used to isolate PBMCs, and no further T cell sorting was done. An Agilent 2100 Bioanalyzer and agarose gel were used to check RNA quality, and a NanoDrop 2000 was used to measure RNA concentration.

The library was generated by multiplex PCR. The data were produced on an Illumina HiSeq 4000. To build TCR beta libraries, CDR3 regions were amplified by Arm-PCR using iRepertoire HTBI primers. PCR products were gel purified before sequencing. Per the authors' processing: Gene usage analysis of CDR3 amino acid clonotypes used the 60 to 75 TRBV and around 14 TRBJ segments found across samples. COPE and FqMerger were used to merge filtered high-quality paired reads into contigs. BLAST was used to align contigs to IMGT TRBV, TRBD and TRBJ reference genes, and CDR3 was defined according to IMGT. Any clonotype with a frequency above 0.1% was counted as a highly expanded clone. Shannon entropy served as the measure of repertoire diversity, while the Gini coefficient captured V-J evenness. A clonotype found in more than one individual was treated as public. TCRdb trimmed the raw reads at Q25, called clones with MiXCR and kept productive beta chains. Identical CDR3 proteins give one entry, which carries the most common genes and DNA. These V and J calls rely on TCRdb rather than the paper's analysis. This sample is represented by hundreds of thousands of distinct CDR3 sequences; around 21% of them were singletons. The ten largest clonotypes hold less than 25% of the sample.

As to this clonotype: Its antigen remains undetermined. Given a much more abundant clone one base away, this may be a read error. Here the CDR3 omits its conserved ending phenylalanine or tryptophan, so a read error is the likely source.

This receptor was obtained from a female donor with Graves disease. The specimen was peripheral blood mononuclear cells (PBMCs), collected when the disease was refractory, from a patient treated with antithyroid drugs. The V and J segments used are TRBV6-9 and TRBJ2-5; TRBD2 is a weak D gene call, 5 bases matching. CDR3 loop: CASSYAAGETQYL. Here is the DNA: TGTGCCAGCAGTTACGCGGCGGGAGAGACCCAGTACCTC.